The 10 T cell receptor beta chains reported below all come from one sample, sequenced in a study of OX40 agonist ivuxolimab in advanced cancers. Profiled with immunoSEQ multiplex PCR; TCRdb holds only in-frame clones, not every one. The sample includes roughly 40,000 clones, roughly 81% seen only once; the top ten take about 16%. The material sequenced was CD4+ or CD8+ T cells sorted from blood, taken in a trial of the OX40 agonist ivuxolimab. All receptors come from an adult with an advanced solid tumor such as melanoma, head and neck, liver or kidney cancer.

This sequence joins TRBV29-1 and TRBJ1-1, with D uncertain. CDR1 and CDR2 (germline): SQVTM, ANQGSEA. This CDR3 is 14 amino acids long. Trimming left V 0 bases short and J 1 base short, with 9 bases between. CDR3 in amino acids: CSVEDEEGNTEAFF. The CDR3 DNA is TGCAGCGTTGAAGATGAGGAGGGGAACACTGAAGCTTTCTTT.

This chain links TRBV9 with TRBJ1-6, with 9 bases lining up with TRBD1. The CDR3 consists of 15 residues. Germline loops: CDR1 SGDLS, CDR2 YYNGEE. V lost 4 bases to trimming and J lost 10 bases; unmatched junction nucleotides: 9. The CDR3 loop is CASSPEGTGPSPLHF. CDR3 DNA sequence: TGTGCCAGCAGCCCTGAAGGGACAGGGCCCTCACCCCTCCACTTT.

Remarks on this clone: One end of the junction fails to match germline, which may point to a read error. This rearrangement joins TRBV9 to TRBJ1-2, with D maybe TRBD1 (5 bases). Germline assignment: CDR1 SGDLS and CDR2 YYNGEE. The CDR3 sequence is 13 residues long. For the CDR3, the DNA is TGTGCCAGCAGCGTAGGTCTAGGCAGGGCTCGGGTCTTC. Translated, it gives CASSVGLGRARVF.

This chain uses TRBV7-8 with TRBJ2-5; D is possibly TRBD2 (5 bases). V lost 1 base and J lost 2, with 11 bases in between. Germline assignment: CDR1 SGHVS and CDR2 FQNEAQ. The CDR3 is 15 residues long. CDR3 coding DNA: TGTGCCAGCAGCTTAGGGACTGCTTTTCAAGAGACCCAGTACTTC. Its protein is CASSLGTAFQETQYF.

The gene calls are TRBV7-9 and TRBJ2-1, with 7 bases matching TRBD2. The germline gives CDR1 SEHNR, CDR2 FQNEAQ (reference sequence). The CDR3 sequence is 14 residues long. With 2 bases clipped from V and 5 bases from J, the junction kept 3 bases outside the gene matches. The CDR3 coding sequence is TGTGCCAGCAGCTTAACTAGCGAGCACAATGAGCAGTTCTTC. Protein: CASSLTSEHNEQFF. Using reference TRBV7-9 and TRBJ2-1 for the parts outside the CDR3, the full variable domain is DTGVSQNPRHKITKRGQNVTFRCDPISEHNRLYWYRQTLGQGPEFLTYFQNEAQLEKSRLLSDRFSAERPKGSFSTLEIQRTEQGDSAMYLCASSLTSEHNEQFFGPGTRLTVL.

The rearrangement links TRBV11-2 to TRBJ2-5, with 7 bases fitting TRBD2. CDR1 is SGHAT, CDR2 FQNNGV, per germline. This CDR3 has 18 amino acids. V lost 2 bases and J lost 5; bases outside the gene matches: 17. The CDR3 bases are TGTGCCAGCAGCTTACCCCGGGGGGAGGGCCCTCTCGGGGAGACCCAGTACTTC. Encoded protein: CASSLPRGEGPLGETQYF.

V is TRBV2 and J is TRBJ1-1, with 9 bases lining up with TRBD1. Germline V gene lookup returns CDR1 SNHLY and CDR2 FYNNEI. Trimming removed 8 bases from V and 4 bases from J; junction bases left unmatched: 5. The CDR3 is made up of 13 amino acids. CDR3 bases: TGTGCCAGCTTAGACAGGGGGGTCACTGAAGCTTTCTTT. Translating it yields CASLDRGVTEAFF. The whole variable domain, filled in from reference TRBV2 and TRBJ1-1, reads EPEVTQTPSHQVTQMGQEVILRCVPISNHLYFYWYRQILGQKVEFLVSFYNNEISEKSEIFDDQFSVERPDGSNFTLKIRSTKLEDSAMYFCASLDRGVTEAFFGQGTRLTVV.

The V call is TRBV5-1, the J call TRBJ1-5, with no clear D. CDR1 is SGHRS and CDR2 is YFSETQ in the germline V gene. The germline V and J ends were trimmed by 0 bases and 2 bases, with 6 bases remaining between them. The length of the CDR3 is 14 residues. CDR3 sequence: CASSLERGNQPQHF. In DNA, the CDR3 is TGCGCCAGCAGCTTGGAGAGGGGCAATCAGCCCCAGCATTTT.

This clone has a handful of counts. The rearrangement uses TRBV4-3 and TRBJ2-7, with 8 bases lining up with TRBD2. The junction had 8 bases not matched to a gene; V was cut back by 0 bases and J by 4 bases. The CDR3 totals 16 residues. Per the germline V gene, CDR1 is LGHNA and CDR2 is YSLEER. This CDR3 is CASSQESSGSRYEQYF. CDR3 DNA: TGCGCCAGCAGCCAAGAATCGAGCGGGAGTCGGTACGAGCAGTACTTC.

The chain recombines TRBV9 with TRBJ2-2; 10 bases are shared with TRBD2. Germline assignment: CDR1 SGDLS and CDR2 YYNGEE. CDR3 length: 15 amino acids. V dropped 4 bases and J dropped 7; count of bases not matched to a gene: 7. The CDR3 DNA follows: TGTGCCAGCAGCCCCCCACTAGCGGGGCTCGGGGAGCTGTTTTTT. Translation gives CASSPPLAGLGELFF.